These 18 T cell receptor beta chains were all obtained from the same sample, sequenced in a study of glioma-infiltrating T cells. Using RNA template, CDR3s of TCR alpha and beta were amplified with iRepertoire arm-PCR. MiXCR, run by TCRdb on the multiplex PCR reads, gives a single entry per CDR3 protein. The sample carries some 100,000 distinct CDR3 sequences, about 25% recorded once. The specimen sequenced was glioma tissue, nonneoplastic brain tissue, or PBMCs (not recorded which). These receptors all stem from a human donor with low-grade glioma or glioblastoma, undergoing nonglioma brain surgery, or in good health (not recorded which).

This clonotype was seen repeatedly, ten times or more. In DNA, the CDR3 is TGTGCCAGCAGGAAGGTGGGATACAATCAGCCCCAGCATTTT. It specifies CASRKVGYNQPQHF. J is TRBJ1-5 and V is TRBV2; no clear D gene. Germline loops: CDR1 SNHLY, CDR2 FYNNEI. V dropped 6 bases and J dropped 3 bases, with 12 bases sitting between them. CDR3 length: 14 residues.

This clonotype came up once. This may arise from a read error, as a much more abundant clone is one base away. The CDR3 DNA reads TGTGCCAGCAGCTCGAACGTCAACACTAAAGCTTTCTTT. Encoded protein: CASSSNVNTKAFF. The V call is TRBV7-9, the J call TRBJ1-1; D remains ambiguous. The CDR3 runs to 13 residues. Germline V gene data show CDR1 as SEHNR and CDR2 as FQNEAQ (reference sequence).

For this clonotype: A read error may be the cause here, since a much bigger clone is one base away. The V call is TRBV7-2, the J call TRBJ1-1; D may be TRBD1 (5 bases). CDR3 length: 14 residues. V was cut by 7 bases and J by 4 bases, with 16 bases left in between. Germline lookup yields CDR1 SGHTA and CDR2 FQGNSA. CDR3 residues: CASKPLGGVTEAFF. The CDR3 DNA sequence: TGTGCCAGCAAACCTCTGGGGGGGGTCACTGAAGCTTTCTTT. The full variable domain, its missing parts supplied by reference TRBV7-2 and TRBJ1-1, is GAGVSQSPSNKVTEKGKDVELRCDPISGHTALYWYRQSLGQGLEFLIYFQGNSAPDKSGLPSDRFSAERTGGSVSTLTIQRTQQEDSAVYLCASKPLGGVTEAFFGQGTRLTVV.

As to this clonotype: A much larger clone lies one base from this, so it may be a read error. The CDR3 sequence is CASCQLVSLGNEQFF. The CDR3 DNA sequence: TGCGCCAGCTGCCAACTAGTGAGTTTAGGCAATGAGCAGTTCTTC. The V call is TRBV4-1, the J call TRBJ2-1; weak D call: TRBD2 (5 bases). Germline V gene data show CDR1 as MGHRA and CDR2 as YSYEKL. CDR3 size: 15 residues.

This clonotype showed up many times. The J gene is TRBJ2-7, the V gene TRBV28; no clear D. The germline V gene encodes CDR1 MDHEN and CDR2 SYDVKM. The CDR3 runs to 11 residues. The ends were cut back, 2 bases at V and 4 bases at J, with 3 bases in the middle. The CDR3 reads CASSLRYEQYF. As DNA, the CDR3 is TGTGCCAGCAGTTTACGGTACGAGCAGTACTTC.

This clonotype appeared a few times. V and J are TRBV2 and TRBJ2-4; no clear D. Trimming pared 7 bases from V and 1 base from J, leaving 5 bases between. The CDR3 length is 12 residues. Per the germline V gene, CDR1 is SNHLY and CDR2 is FYNNEI. The CDR3 is CASNIAKNIQYF. CDR3 coding DNA: TGTGCCAGCAATATTGCCAAAAACATTCAGTACTTC. The variable domain in full, completed from reference TRBV2 and TRBJ2-4, reads EPEVTQTPSHQVTQMGQEVILRCVPISNHLYFYWYRQILGQKVEFLVSFYNNEISEKSEIFDDQFSVERPDGSNFTLKIRSTKLEDSAMYFCASNIAKNIQYFGAGTRLSVL.

On this clonotype: A read error may be the cause here, since a much bigger clone is one base away. Without the conserved terminal phenylalanine or tryptophan, this CDR3 likely stems from a read error. The chain joins TRBV18 to TRBJ2-3; 14 bases are shared with TRBD2. Germline CDR1 and CDR2: KGHSH and LQKENI. Unmatched junction bases numbered 0, after V lost 5 bases and J lost 5 bases. The CDR3 spans 14 residues. Here the CDR3 DNA reads TGTGCCAGCTCAGGACTAGCGGGAGGAGATACGCAGTATTAT. This encodes CASSGLAGGDTQYY.

This clonotype has a count of ten or more. The chain recombines TRBV10-1 with TRBJ1-1, with 7 bases identical to TRBD1. The germline V gene has CDR1 WNHNN and CDR2 SYGVQD (reference sequence). The CDR3 extends over 13 amino acids. With V trimmed by 3 bases and J by 7 bases, 5 bases remained unmatched. Here the CDR3 DNA reads TGCGCCAGCAGTGAACAGGGGTGGGATGAAGCTTTCTTT. Translation gives CASSEQGWDEAFF.

The rearrangement links TRBV6-1 to TRBJ1-2; 7 bases map to TRBD1. This CDR3 has 15 residues. Germline lookup yields CDR1 MNHNS and CDR2 SASEGT. Trimming removed 5 bases from V and 5 bases from J; junction bases left unmatched: 11. The CDR3 sequence: CASSRTGQGPYGYTF. The CDR3 DNA is TGTGCCAGCAGTCGGACAGGCCAGGGGCCGTATGGCTACACCTTC.

A remark on this clonotype: This may come from a read error, since a much larger clone is one base off. The chain employs TRBV4-1 and TRBJ1-6; no firm D call. Germline lookup yields CDR1 MGHRA and CDR2 YSYEKL. There are 14 residues in the CDR3. The CDR3 bases are TGCGTCAGCAGCCAAGACGGTCGGGATTCACCCCTCCACTTT. Protein: CVSSQDGRDSPLHF.

At least ten counts were recorded for this clonotype. The rearrangement joins TRBV4-1 to TRBJ1-3, with D unclear. Trimming left V 0 bases short and J 0 bases short, with 6 bases between. This CDR3 comprises 15 residues. Germline-derived CDR1 and CDR2 are MGHRA and YSYEKL. CDR3 sequence (DNA): TGCGCCAGCAGCCAAGACCAGAGCTCTGGAAACACCATATATTTT. It translates to CASSQDQSSGNTIYF.

This clonotype was detected ten times or more. V gene TRBV19 combines with J gene TRBJ1-5; D is possibly TRBD1 (6 bases). Trimming took off 1 base at V and 0 bases at J, with 10 bases between the two ends. The CDR3 is made up of 16 amino acids. Per the germline V gene, CDR1 is LNHDA and CDR2 is SQIVND (reference sequence). CDR3 DNA sequence: TGTGCCAGTAGTATAGGGGACATTCATAGCAATCAGCCCCAGCATTTT. Its translation is CASSIGDIHSNQPQHF.

This clonotype was counted many times. This sequence joins TRBV7-9 and TRBJ2-3, with 10 bases aligning to TRBD2. Germline V CDR1 and CDR2: SEHNR, FQNEAQ (reference sequence). This CDR3 contains 16 residues. V lost 1 base, J lost 4 bases, and 5 bases stayed unmatched. The CDR3 spells CASSLGLAGFADTQYF. CDR3 DNA sequence: TGTGCCAGCAGCTTAGGACTAGCGGGTTTCGCAGATACGCAGTATTTT.

This clonotype was counted many times. The rearrangement links TRBV20-1 to TRBJ2-5; D unresolved. Trimming took 5 bases from V and 0 from J, leaving 10 bases between them. This CDR3 is built from 13 residues. Germline assignment: CDR1 DFQATT and CDR2 SNEGSKA (reference sequence). CDR3 protein: CSAPDPNQETQYF. Written as DNA, the CDR3 is TGCAGTGCTCCAGACCCAAACCAAGAGACCCAGTACTTC.

This clonotype showed up many times. V and J are TRBV20-1 and TRBJ1-2; possibly TRBD1 for D (6 bases). The CDR3 is made up of 15 amino acids. CDR1 and CDR2 from the germline V gene are DFQATT and SNEGSKA (reference sequence). This CDR3 reads CRALKDRTTNYGYTF. Written as DNA, the CDR3 is TGCAGAGCTCTCAAGGACAGAACCACTAACTATGGCTACACCTTC.

This clonotype was seen ten or more times. This chain uses TRBV6-2 or TRBV6-3 with TRBJ1-1; perhaps TRBD1 as D (6 bases). V dropped 0 bases and J dropped 5 bases, with 13 bases sitting between them. The germline V gene has CDR1 MNHEY and CDR2 SVGEGT. The CDR3 is 15 residues long. This chain's CDR3 is CASSYSPGAMTEAFF. CDR3 nucleotides: TGTGCCAGCAGTTACTCTCCAGGGGCTATGACTGAAGCTTTCTTT.

V and J are TRBV5-6 and TRBJ1-1; no clear D gene. CDR1 and CDR2 (germline): SGHDT, YYEEEE. The CDR3 has 14 residues. Trimming removed 0 bases from V and 4 bases from J, with 10 bases in between. The CDR3 loop is CASSLASLITEAFF. CDR3 nucleotide sequence: TGTGCCAGCAGCTTGGCCTCTCTGATCACTGAAGCTTTCTTT.

In this sample, this clonotype turned up many times. The chain joins TRBV7-2 to TRBJ2-5; D is undetermined. Germline V gives CDR1 SGHTA, CDR2 FQGNSA. CDR3 length: 15 amino acids. V shed 3 bases and J shed 1 base, with 12 bases lying between them. The CDR3: CASSLSRTRQETQYF. The CDR3 coding sequence is TGTGCCAGCAGCTTGTCCAGAACCCGCCAAGAGACCCAGTACTTC. The full variable domain, completed using reference TRBV7-2 and TRBJ2-5, is GAGVSQSPSNKVTEKGKDVELRCDPISGHTALYWYRQSLGQGLEFLIYFQGNSAPDKSGLPSDRFSAERTGGSVSTLTIQRTQQEDSAVYLCASSLSRTRQETQYFGPGTRLLVL.